The 13 T cell receptor beta chains listed next were all sequenced from one sample in a study of blood T cell repertoires in COVID-19. TCRdb's table, derived via immunoSEQ multiplex PCR, lists solely in-frame clones and lacks some. The data contain 53,000 or so clones, around 84% of them singletons. Material for sequencing was peripheral blood. Receptor source: a man in his sixties or seventies with active COVID-19.

The chain carries TRBV24-1 and TRBJ2-2; D is unresolved. Germline V gives CDR1 KGHDR, CDR2 SFDVKD. The germline V and J ends were trimmed by 3 bases and 6 bases, with 13 bases remaining between them. The CDR3 is 15 residues long. The CDR3 loop is CATSDITFPPGELFF. CDR3 coding DNA: TGTGCCACCAGTGATATAACATTCCCCCCCGGGGAGCTGTTTTTT.

The rearrangement joins TRBV9 to TRBJ2-1, with 11 bases aligning to TRBD2. J was trimmed by 7 bases and V by 2 bases; bases with no gene match: 5. The germline CDR1 and CDR2 sequences are SGDLS and YYNGEE. This CDR3 contains 15 residues. The CDR3 coding sequence is TGTGCCAGCAGCGTGTTAGCGGGGGGGATGAATGAGCAGTTCTTC. It specifies CASSVLAGGMNEQFF. Complete variable domain (other parts from reference TRBV9 and TRBJ2-1): DSGVTQTPKHLITATGQRVTLRCSPRSGDLSVYWYQQSLDQGLQFLIQYYNGEERAKGNILERFSAQQFPDLHSELNLSSLELGDSALYFCASSVLAGGMNEQFFGPGTRLTVL.

The chain employs TRBV5-5 and TRBJ1-2; D is possibly TRBD1 (5 bases). Trimming left V 2 bases short and J 5 bases short, with 7 bases between. Germline CDR1 reads SGHKS; CDR2 reads YYEKEE (reference sequence). The CDR3 is 12 residues long. CDR3 nucleotide sequence: TGTGCCAGCAGCTTCTCAGGGTATGGCTACACCTTC. Translating gives CASSFSGYGYTF.

The CDR3 nucleotides are TGCGCCAGCAGGCCCGGCGGCAGGGTGGATTCCTACGAGCAGTACTTC. This translates into CASRPGGRVDSYEQYF. The rearrangement uses TRBV5-1 and TRBJ2-7; D is perhaps TRBD1 (5 bases). CDR1 and CDR2 from the germline V gene are SGHRS and YFSETQ. The germline V and J ends were trimmed by 5 bases and 1 base, with 19 bases remaining between them. This CDR3 has 16 residues.

V is TRBV19 and J is TRBJ2-5; 10 bases agree with TRBD2. The CDR3 length is 16 residues. CDR1 is LNHDA and CDR2 is SQIVND in the germline V gene (reference sequence). The ends lost 3 bases at V and 4 bases at J; junction bases unmatched: 8. The CDR3 DNA reads as TGTGCCAGTAGTATGTTGAGCCCTAGCGGGGGAGAGACCCAGTACTTC. This translates into CASSMLSPSGGETQYF.

V gene TRBV14 combines with J gene TRBJ2-5; tentative D call: TRBD2 (5 bases). This CDR3 is 11 amino acids long. Per germline, CDR1 SGHDN and CDR2 FVKESK. V was shortened by 4 bases and J by 5 bases, with 5 bases between the two germline ends. CDR3 nucleotides: TGTGCCAGCAGCCGAGGGGAGACCCAGTACTTC. As protein: CASSRGETQYF.

The chain employs TRBV4-1 and TRBJ2-1; tentative D call: TRBD2 (5 bases). Germline assignment: CDR1 MGHRA and CDR2 YSYEKL. Between the trimmed V and J ends, which lost 6 bases and 3 bases, there was a span of 9 bases. The CDR3 has 13 amino acids. CDR3 coding DNA: TGCGCCAGCAGGTCCGGGGACTACAATGAGCAGTTCTTC. Translated, it gives CASRSGDYNEQFF.

The V and J genes are TRBV6-5 and TRBJ2-7; 12 bases agree with TRBD2. J lost 5 bases, V lost 10 bases, and 12 bases had no gene match. There are 15 residues in the CDR3. Looked up from germline, CDR1 is MNHEY and CDR2 is SVGAGI. CDR3 DNA sequence: TGTGCCATTGACCGACGGACTAGCGGGGCGCACGAGCAGTACTTC. Translated, it gives CAIDRRTSGAHEQYF.

This clone has more than one count but fewer than ten. The J gene is TRBJ2-7, the V gene TRBV14, with D possibly being TRBD1 (6 bases). Germline lookup yields CDR1 SGHDN and CDR2 FVKESK. V lost 5 bases, J lost 3 bases, and 8 bases lay in between. The CDR3 is made up of 12 amino acids. The CDR3 reads CASSLDSYEQYF. Written as DNA, the CDR3 is TGTGCCAGCAGCTTGGACAGCTACGAGCAGTACTTC.

This clone was observed once. V and J are TRBV7-8 and TRBJ2-7, with TRBD1 matching 9 bases. CDR3 length: 14 amino acids. CDR1 and CDR2 (germline): SGHVS, FQNEAQ. J gave up 6 bases and V 1 base, and 4 bases lay outside the gene matches. This CDR3 is CASSLGDRVAEQYF. The CDR3, as DNA: TGTGCCAGCAGCTTAGGGGACAGGGTAGCCGAGCAGTACTTC.

V is TRBV25-1 and J is TRBJ2-3, with TRBD2 matching 13 bases. Germline CDR1 is MGHDK and CDR2 is SYGVNS. This CDR3 is 16 amino acids long. The V segment lost 4 bases and the J segment 4 bases; nucleotides outside the gene matches: 5. The CDR3 region has the DNA TGTGCCAGCAGTGGGGGGACTAGCGGGGCGGCAGATACGCAGTATTTT. Residues: CASSGGTSGAADTQYF.

The V call is TRBV11-2, the J call TRBJ1-2; D possibly corresponds to TRBD1 (5 bases). V was clipped by 1 base and J by 3 bases, with 15 bases between them. Germline values: CDR1 SGHAT, CDR2 FQNNGV. This CDR3 has 16 residues. The CDR3, as DNA: TGTGCCAGCAGCTTAGGAACAGGCTACGATTACTATGGCTACACCTTC. Translation gives CASSLGTGYDYYGYTF.

The V and J genes are TRBV11-2 and TRBJ2-3; no clear D gene. CDR1 and CDR2 from the germline V gene are SGHAT and FQNNGV. The CDR3 is 15 amino acids. Deletions cut 0 bases from V and 5 bases from J, with 12 bases between. Written as DNA, the CDR3 is TGTGCCAGCAGCTTAGATCCCCTGTTCGGAGATACGCAGTATTTT. It specifies CASSLDPLFGDTQYF.